This T cell receptor (beta chain) was observed in a study of blood T cells in healthy people across ages. About this clonotype itself: The antigen is undetermined.

Study-wide results and caveats: The study found more naive CD4+ cells and higher diversity in long-lived than aged donors.

This CDR3 has 13 amino acids. The germline CDR1 and CDR2 sequences are MNHEY and SVGAGI. V was clipped by 6 bases and J by 6 bases; unmatched bases: 8. PBMCs numbering at least 7 million were isolated per sample. It was with a sample-barcoded 5' primer and a J-beta primer mix that a second PCR of roughly 7 to 12 cycles was run. Using its own MiXCR run on the 5' RACE reads, TCRdb lists one record per CDR3 protein. The repertoire holds around 800,000 distinct CDR3 sequences, with roughly 25% as singletons. These data are also associated with another study on T cells of mothers and their children. Turning to that study: All donors were healthy and Caucasian; they were three mothers and their six children. Related mother and child pairs showed slightly greater overlap (not significant) than unrelated pairs did.

The gene calls are TRBV6-5 and TRBJ2-7; TRBD2 aligns across 7 bases. The receptor was isolated from a boy aged 5 to 17 in good health. Sequencing was performed on blood. The CDR3 loop is CASRPGGRGEQYF. The CDR3 nucleotides are TGTGCCAGCAGACCCGGGGGGAGGGGCGAGCAGTACTTC.